This T cell receptor beta chain was identified in a study of blood T cell repertoires in COVID-19. For the study at large: The cDNA or gDNA used as material had been derived from T cells, B-cell-depleted T cells, or PBMCs.

The germline gives CDR1 SGHAT, CDR2 FQNNGV. The CDR3 has 15 residues. Unmatched junction bases numbered 2, after V lost 1 base and J lost 0 bases. In the source study's methods: Using reference gene primer amplification, nucleated cell counts were estimated. Clones were read by immunoSEQ multiplex PCR, and TCRdb kept only the in-frame ones, dropping some. V, J and clone size reflect that table, while D and trimming were determined from the DNA. The repertoire holds 190,000 or so clones, with about 89% as singletons. The cohort comprised adults aged about 18 to 100 years residing in under 30 US areas. The sequence was collected from a young woman who had recovered from COVID-19. The rearrangement joins TRBV11-2 to TRBJ1-2, with TRBD1 identical over 7 bases. The specimen sequenced was PBMCs or T cells enriched from blood (not recorded which). The chain's CDR3 is CASSLGTGANYGYTF. CDR3 nucleotides: TGTGCCAGCAGCTTAGGGACAGGTGCTAACTATGGCTACACCTTC.